This is a list of T cell receptor beta chains from one sample in a study of cytomegalovirus exposure and HLA in healthy donors. The protocol was immunoSEQ multiplex PCR, while the TCRdb copy is restricted to in-frame clones and leaves out a portion. The sample includes 95,000 to 150,000 clones, around 73% of them seen just once. Input material: PBMCs. These receptors were taken from a man aged 60 to 75 in good health and CMV-seropositive. Both conserved end residues are part of each CDR3. Fields, in order: D gene, clone size, CDR3 length, V gene, J gene, CDR3 DNA, CDR3 protein. A D gene is named only where the DNA matches it firmly. Where a row states a size, it is once, few, many or the class of an expanded clone; other rows omit it.

>.|few|13|TRBV2|TRBJ1-1
TGTGCCAGCAGTGTCGGGGTTAGTACTGAAGCTTTCTTT
CASSVGVSTEAFF
>TRBD1|.|14|TRBV5-6|TRBJ2-7
TGTGCCAGCAACCCCCTCAGGGGGAACTACGAGCAGTACTTC
CASNPLRGNYEQYF
>TRBD2|.|11|TRBV30|TRBJ2-7
TGTGCCTGGGGACTAGAGTACGAGCAGTACTTC
CAWGLEYEQYF
>.|.|14|TRBV6-6|TRBJ1-4
TGTGCCAGCAGTTACGGACAGAGTAATGAAAAACTGTTTTTT
CASSYGQSNEKLFF
>TRBD2|.|13|TRBV7-6|TRBJ2-7
TGTGCCAGCAGCCCAGCGGGGGGCTACGAGCAGTACTTC
CASSPAGGYEQYF
>.|.|15|TRBV7-8|TRBJ2-7
TGTGCCAGCAGCTTACGGAAGGGTACAGGGTACGAGCAGTACTTC
CASSLRKGTGYEQYF
>.|.|15|TRBV18|TRBJ2-1
TGTGCCAGCTCACCGGGCGGGGGCCGGTACAATGAGCAGTTCTTC
CASSPGGGRYNEQFF
>TRBD2|few|16|TRBV7-2|TRBJ2-5
TGTGCCAGCAGCTTGGGCGGGACTAGCGGCCAAGAGACCCAGTACTTC
CASSLGGTSGQETQYF
>.|.|13|TRBV6-6|TRBJ1-2
TGTGCCAGCATGGGCAGGCTAAACTATGGCTACACCTTC
CASMGRLNYGYTF
>.|.|14|TRBV5-1|TRBJ2-7
TGCGCCAGCAGTCCCCCACAGAGCTCCTACGAGCAGTACTTC
CASSPPQSSYEQYF